These 32 T cell receptor beta chains were sequenced from one sample in a study of sequential checkpoint blockade in melanoma. Treatment reported: randomized to nivolumab then ipilimumab (arm A) or the reverse (arm B). Generated by immunoSEQ multiplex PCR, the TCRdb table keeps only in-frame clones and is missing some. The sample holds some 40,000 clones, roughly a third seen once. This material consisted of tumor tissue (inferred from file names), taken from a patient given nivolumab and ipilimumab in sequence. The receptor set was obtained from a human donor with melanoma.

The rearrangement uses TRBV19 and TRBJ1-1; no clear D gene. The CDR3 runs to 14 residues. Trimming removed 1 base at V and 6 bases at J, with 12 bases between. Germline V CDR1 and CDR2: LNHDA, SQIVND (reference sequence). As DNA, the CDR3 is TGTGCCAGTAGTATAGGGACGAGGCATGCTGAAGCTTTCTTT. Encoded protein: CASSIGTRHAEAFF.

The chain uses TRBV25-1 and TRBJ1-6; 7 bases align to TRBD1. V trimming: 4 bases; J trimming: 7 bases; junction bases outside the gene matches: 7. From germline, CDR1 is MGHDK and CDR2 SYGVNS. CDR3 length: 15 amino acids. The CDR3 region has the DNA TGTGCCAGCAGTGCCAACAGGGGAGGCAATTCACCCCTCCACTTT. As protein: CASSANRGGNSPLHF.

The V call is TRBV14, the J call TRBJ1-2, with D uncertain. The germline V gene encodes CDR1 SGHDN and CDR2 FVKESK. The CDR3 sequence is 11 residues long. V lost 8 bases and J lost 6, with 10 bases in between. CDR3 bases: TGTGCCAGCTCACTGGGTAATGGCTACACCTTC. It yields the protein CASSLGNGYTF.

This chain links TRBV30 with TRBJ1-1; D unresolved. Trimming shortened V by 5 bases and J by 2 bases, and 9 bases separated the two germline ends. The CDR3 is made up of 12 amino acids. The V gene's germline CDR1 is GTSNPN and CDR2 SVGIG (reference sequence). The CDR3 DNA is TGTGCCTGGGGCCCTATTAACACTGAAGCTTTCTTT. Translated: CAWGPINTEAFF.

This rearrangement joins TRBV18 to TRBJ2-1, with 7 bases fitting TRBD2. The CDR3 is made up of 15 amino acids. Germline V gene data show CDR1 as KGHSH and CDR2 as LQKENI. V gave up 0 bases and J gave up 3 bases; unmatched junction bases: 2. The CDR3 bases are TGTGCCAGCTCACCACCGTGGGGGGGCTACAATGAGCAGTTCTTC. It is translated as CASSPPWGGYNEQFF.

The chain uses TRBV7-8 and TRBJ1-1; 7 positions agree with TRBD1. This CDR3 spans 13 amino acids. CDR1 and CDR2 from the germline V gene are SGHVS and FQNEAQ. The V gene end was trimmed by 6 bases and the J gene end by 4 bases; junction bases not matched to a gene: 5. The chain's CDR3 is CASSSPGGTEAFF. In DNA form, the CDR3 reads TGTGCCAGCAGTTCGCCAGGGGGCACTGAAGCTTTCTTT.

This clone was seen a handful of times. The chain links TRBV11-3 to TRBJ2-5; TRBD2 matches at 7 bases. CDR1 is SGHNT and CDR2 is YENEEA in the germline V gene. CDR3 size: 15 residues. Trimming took 5 bases from V and 4 from J; bases not matched to a gene: 10. The CDR3 is CASSTLLGGRETQYF. The CDR3 DNA reads TGTGCCAGCAGCACACTCCTGGGGGGGAGAGAGACCCAGTACTTC.

Only one count was recorded for this clone. The rearrangement uses TRBV5-1 and TRBJ2-6, with TRBD1 matching 8 bases. Losses at the gene ends were 3 bases for V and 2 bases for J; bases not matched to a gene: 10. Germline CDR1 reads SGHRS; CDR2 reads YFSETQ. The CDR3 sequence is 18 residues long. CDR3 bases: TGCGCCAGCAGCTCCATCACGTTGACAGGGGCTGGGGCCAACGTCCTGACTTTC. This sequence encodes CASSSITLTGAGANVLTF. Full variable domain (outside the CDR3, taken from reference TRBV5-1 and TRBJ2-6): KAGVTQTPRYLIKTRGQQVTLSCSPISGHRSVSWYQQTPGQGLQFLFEYFSETQRNKGNFPGRFSGRQFSNSRSEMNVSTLELGDSALYLCASSSITLTGAGANVLTFGAGSRLTVL.

V gene TRBV6-8 combines with J gene TRBJ2-5; possibly TRBD2 for D (5 bases). The V and J ends lost 6 bases and 9 bases respectively, with 14 bases between them. Germline CDR1 is MNHGY and CDR2 is SAAAGT. The CDR3 contains 12 residues. The CDR3 nucleotides are TGTGCCAGCAGCCAGGAACTCGGGGCCCAGTACTTC. It codes for CASSQELGAQYF.

This chain connects TRBV29-1 to TRBJ2-3; D unresolved. V was cut by 2 bases and J by 0 bases, with 3 bases left in between. The CDR3 length is 12 residues. The germline CDR1 and CDR2 sequences are SQVTM and ANQGSEA. In DNA, the CDR3 is TGCAGCGTTGAATACAGCACAGATACGCAGTATTTT. This encodes CSVEYSTDTQYF.

V usage is TRBV9 and J usage is TRBJ1-4; no reliable D call. V was pared by 6 bases and J by 1 base, with 13 bases between. This CDR3 is 15 amino acids long. Germline loops: CDR1 SGDLS, CDR2 YYNGEE. The CDR3 here is CASTKTGVTNEKLFF. The CDR3 DNA reads as TGTGCCAGCACCAAAACCGGGGTAACTAATGAAAAACTGTTTTTT. Looking up the rest from reference TRBV9 and TRBJ1-4 gives the full variable domain: DSGVTQTPKHLITATGQRVTLRCSPRSGDLSVYWYQQSLDQGLQFLIQYYNGEERAKGNILERFSAQQFPDLHSELNLSSLELGDSALYFCASTKTGVTNEKLFFGSGTQLSVL.

V usage is TRBV6-8 and J usage is TRBJ1-2; no firm D call. V was pared by 5 bases and J by 4 bases, with 23 bases between. This CDR3 region has 17 residues. Germline V gene lookup returns CDR1 MNHGY and CDR2 SAAAGT. CDR3 sequence: CASSTTASFIGGYGYTF. The CDR3 DNA follows: TGTGCCAGCAGTACAACGGCGTCTTTTATAGGAGGCTATGGCTACACCTTC.

This clone turned up a few times. The gene calls are TRBV7-5 and TRBJ1-5. TRBV7-5 is tagged as a pseudogene. This CDR3 is built from 15 residues. CDR3 DNA sequence: TGTGCCAGCAGCTTCCCGGCCACCAGCAATCAGCCCCAGCATTTT. This sequence encodes CASSFPATSNQPQHF.

This clone was detected a few times. V gene TRBV7-4 combines with J gene TRBJ1-4; tentative D call: TRBD1 (5 bases). Trimming shortened V by 2 bases and J by 8 bases, and 9 bases separated the two germline ends. The CDR3 covers 13 residues. Germline-derived CDR1 and CDR2 are SGHVT and SQSDAQ. The CDR3 DNA reads TGTGCCAGCAGCTTAATCCCAGGGGAAAAACTGTTTTTT. The encoded protein is CASSLIPGEKLFF.

This clone was seen more than once but under ten times. This chain joins TRBV19 and TRBJ1-1; tentative D call: TRBD1 (6 bases). The germline V gene encodes CDR1 LNHDA and CDR2 SQIVND (reference sequence). This CDR3 has 14 amino acids. The V and J ends lost 2 bases and 1 base respectively, with 8 bases between them. CDR3 DNA sequence: TGTGCCAGTAGTATACACAGGGCGAACACTGAAGCTTTCTTT. Amino acids: CASSIHRANTEAFF.

This clone was counted a few times. The chain links TRBV6-8 to TRBJ2-7; D possibly corresponds to TRBD1 (6 bases). The germline V and J ends were trimmed by 10 bases and 1 base, with 14 bases remaining between them. The CDR3 length is 13 residues. CDR1 and CDR2 from the germline V gene are MNHGY and SAAAGT. The CDR3 sequence is CATTGPASYEQYF. CDR3 nucleotide sequence: TGTGCCACAACAGGGCCGGCTTCCTACGAGCAGTACTTC.

V usage is TRBV12-5 and J usage is TRBJ2-6; D unclear. Germline V CDR1 and CDR2: LGHNT, FRNRAP. CDR3 length: 14 amino acids. V gave up 4 bases and J gave up 0 bases, with 4 bases separating them. The DNA for the CDR3 is TGTGCTAGTGGTTGGACCTCTGGGGCCAACGTCCTGACTTTC. This codes for CASGWTSGANVLTF.

V gene TRBV9 combines with J gene TRBJ2-7; 7 nucleotides agree with TRBD2. This CDR3 is 14 amino acids long. With 1 base clipped from V and 2 bases from J, the junction kept 3 bases outside the gene matches. Germline V gene data show CDR1 as SGDLS and CDR2 as YYNGEE. CDR3 sequence: CASSVSSGTYEQYF. CDR3 nucleotides: TGTGCCAGCAGCGTATCTAGCGGAACCTACGAGCAGTACTTC.

The rearrangement links TRBV15 to TRBJ2-1; weak D call: TRBD1 (5 bases). CDR1 LNHNV and CDR2 YYDKDF come from the germline V gene (reference sequence). Trimming stripped 0 bases from V and 6 bases from J, with 12 bases between. CDR3 size: 15 residues. This CDR3 is CATSREAGLGNEQFF. CDR3 coding DNA: TGTGCCACCAGCAGAGAAGCAGGGTTGGGCAATGAGCAGTTCTTC.

This chain joins TRBV5-1 and TRBJ2-7; 10 nucleotides line up with TRBD1. Germline V lookup: CDR1 SGHRS, CDR2 YFSETQ. J lost 4 bases, V lost 4 bases, and 5 bases had no gene match. The CDR3 has 14 residues. The CDR3 protein is CASSLGQGRYEQYF. The CDR3, as DNA: TGCGCCAGCAGCCTGGGACAGGGGAGGTACGAGCAGTACTTC.

The chain is built from TRBV28 and TRBJ2-1; 11 positions match TRBD1. With V trimmed by 7 bases and J by 9 bases, 8 bases remained unmatched. The CDR3 is made up of 14 amino acids. The germline V gene has CDR1 MDHEN and CDR2 SYDVKM. Here the CDR3 reads CASTGQGAFSEQFF. The CDR3 coding sequence is TGTGCCAGCACTGGACAGGGGGCTTTTTCTGAGCAGTTCTTC.

In this sample, this clone turned up a few times. The CDR3 protein is CASSAVAGTTDTQYF. DNA of the CDR3: TGTGCCAGCAGCGCAGTTGCCGGGACTACAGATACGCAGTATTTT. The gene calls are TRBV9 and TRBJ2-3; D is perhaps TRBD2 (6 bases). V dropped 3 bases and J dropped 3 bases, with 14 bases sitting between them. The germline V gene has CDR1 SGDLS and CDR2 YYNGEE. This CDR3 is 15 amino acids long.

The rearrangement joins TRBV29-1 to TRBJ1-2; D is perhaps TRBD1 (6 bases). This CDR3 spans 14 amino acids. Per the germline V gene, CDR1 is SQVTM and CDR2 is ANQGSEA. V was cut by 0 bases and J by 6 bases, with 14 bases left in between. The CDR3 DNA reads TGCAGCGTTGAAGAATGGGGGGGGCTTGATGGCTACACCTTC. Amino acids: CSVEEWGGLDGYTF.

The gene calls are TRBV28 and TRBJ1-6; D is undetermined. CDR1 MDHEN and CDR2 SYDVKM come from the germline V gene. V shed 5 bases and J shed 0 bases, with 8 bases lying between them. This CDR3 contains 15 residues. The CDR3 bases are TGTGCCAGCAGTGCCCCTAGCTCCTATAATTCACCCCTCCACTTT. This gives the protein CASSAPSSYNSPLHF. Complete variable domain (other parts from reference TRBV28 and TRBJ1-6): DVKVTQSSRYLVKRTGEKVFLECVQDMDHENMFWYRQDPGLGLRLIYFSYDVKMKEKGDIPEGYSVSREKKERFSLILESASTNQTSMYLCASSAPSSYNSPLHFGNGTRLTVT.

The chain combines TRBV11-3 with TRBJ2-7; 7 bases are shared with TRBD2. Unmatched junction bases numbered 17, after V lost 4 bases and J lost 5 bases. Germline V gene sequence: CDR1 SGHNT, CDR2 YENEEA. CDR3 length equals 17 residues. CDR3 sequence: CASSYSAALRERNEQYF. The CDR3 DNA reads TGTGCCAGCAGCTATTCCGCGGCCTTGCGGGAGAGAAACGAGCAGTACTTC.

This clone was seen at least ten times. The genes are TRBV11-3 and TRBJ1-1, with TRBD1 matching over 7 bases. The CDR3 is 15 residues long. Germline assignment: CDR1 SGHNT and CDR2 YENEEA. Trimming removed 4 bases from V and 4 bases from J; junction bases left unmatched: 9. Here the CDR3 DNA reads TGTGCCAGCAGCTCGTCCAGGGGGGTGAGCACTGAAGCTTTCTTT. Protein: CASSSSRGVSTEAFF.

This clone has more than one count but fewer than ten. The gene calls are TRBV9 and TRBJ1-4, with unresolved D. The V end was cut by 4 bases, the J end by 2 bases, with 9 bases between. The V gene's germline CDR1 is SGDLS and CDR2 YYNGEE. This CDR3 has 14 residues. CDR3 loop: CASSRGFTNEKLFF. DNA for the CDR3: TGTGCCAGCAGCAGAGGGTTCACTAATGAAAAACTGTTTTTT.

The rearrangement links TRBV4-1 to TRBJ2-1; D might be TRBD2 (5 bases). The CDR3 runs 14 residues. Germline CDR1 is MGHRA and CDR2 is YSYEKL. V was pared by 1 base and J by 7 bases, with 11 bases between. CDR3 coding DNA: TGCGCCAGCAGCCAAGTACTAGTTGGTAATGAGCAGTTCTTC. Translation gives CASSQVLVGNEQFF.

This clone has a handful of counts. The J gene is TRBJ1-3, the V gene TRBV9; perhaps TRBD1 as D (5 bases). V lost 2 bases and J lost 0, with 15 bases in between. The CDR3 runs 17 residues. Germline V gene data show CDR1 as SGDLS and CDR2 as YYNGEE. As DNA, the CDR3 is TGTGCCAGCAGCGTTGGGGGGACGGCATACTCTGGAAACACCATATATTTT. It encodes CASSVGGTAYSGNTIYF.

This clone was recorded at least ten times. J is TRBJ2-3 and V is TRBV2; 7 bases are shared with TRBD1. Germline V gives CDR1 SNHLY, CDR2 FYNNEI. J was trimmed by 1 base and V by 6 bases; bases with no gene match: 4. The CDR3 loop spans 14 amino acids. Written as DNA, the CDR3 is TGTGCCAGCAGCTACAGGGGAGGCACAGATACGCAGTATTTT. Amino acids: CASSYRGGTDTQYF.

The chain links TRBV18 to TRBJ1-5, with 7 bases fitting TRBD1. Germline-derived CDR1 and CDR2 are KGHSH and LQKENI. V was clipped by 6 bases and J by 1 base; unmatched bases: 9. This CDR3 has 16 residues. The CDR3 is CASSLGQSGSNQPQHF. For the CDR3, the DNA is TGTGCCAGCTCGTTGGGACAGAGCGGGAGCAATCAGCCCCAGCATTTT.

This clone was seen only a few times. This chain links TRBV9 with TRBJ1-4; 10 bases are shared with TRBD1. CDR1 is SGDLS, CDR2 YYNGEE, per germline. The CDR3 is 17 residues long. J lost 8 bases, V lost 4 bases, and 14 bases had no gene match. The CDR3 region is CASSFRQGALSGEKLFF. DNA for the CDR3: TGTGCCAGCAGCTTCCGACAGGGGGCGCTTTCAGGGGAAAAACTGTTTTTT.